The next 26 T cell receptor beta chains were all read from a single sample in a study of blood T cell repertoires in COVID-19. Profiling relied on immunoSEQ multiplex PCR, and the TCRdb table lists in-frame clones only, not all of them. The sample consists of nearly 110,000 clones, around nine tenths of them appearing once. The source material was peripheral blood. The receptors originated from a woman aged 25 to 39 with acute or convalescent COVID-19.

The chain joins TRBV10-1 to TRBJ2-1, with TRBD2 matching over 11 bases. This CDR3 has 18 residues. Germline CDR1 is WNHNN and CDR2 is SYGVQD (reference sequence). With V trimmed by 8 bases and J by 5 bases, 17 bases remained unmatched. Here the CDR3 reads CASVFEWASGGFDNEQFF. The CDR3 nucleotides read TGCGCCAGCGTCTTTGAATGGGCTAGCGGGGGGTTCGACAATGAGCAGTTCTTC.

V is TRBV19 and J is TRBJ2-3; 7 nucleotides align to TRBD2. CDR1 LNHDA and CDR2 SQIVND come from the germline V gene (reference sequence). The ends lost 10 bases at V and 1 base at J; junction bases unmatched: 17. The CDR3 totals 17 residues. The CDR3 spells CATSGRDSILRTDTQYF. In nucleotides, the CDR3 is TGTGCCACTAGCGGCCGGGACTCCATCCTCCGCACAGATACGCAGTATTTT.

J is TRBJ2-1 and V is TRBV24-1; TRBD1 matches 9 bases. The V and J ends lost 9 bases and 2 bases, in that order; junction bases with no gene match: 4. The CDR3 loop spans 14 amino acids. Germline lookup yields CDR1 KGHDR and CDR2 SFDVKD. CDR3 region: CATRDRETYNEQFF. The CDR3 DNA reads TGTGCCACCCGGGACAGGGAGACCTACAATGAGCAGTTCTTC.

This clone appeared a few times. The chain carries TRBV7-2 and TRBJ2-2, with TRBD2 matching 7 bases. V shed 5 bases, J shed 3 bases, and the junction held 9 bases outside the gene matches. Germline CDR1 reads SGHTA; CDR2 reads FQGNSA. The CDR3 runs 16 residues. The CDR3 DNA reads TGTGCCAGCAGCCCCTATGGGGGGGTCGACACCGGGGAGCTGTTTTTT. Translation gives CASSPYGGVDTGELFF.

The chain joins TRBV20-1 to TRBJ1-6; tentatively, D is TRBD1 (6 bases). This CDR3 is built from 14 residues. Trimming removed 3 bases at V and 6 bases at J, with 12 bases between. Germline CDR1 is DFQATT and CDR2 is SNEGSKA (reference sequence). Here the CDR3 reads CSASGDRSNSPLHF. In nucleotides, the CDR3 is TGCAGTGCTAGTGGTGACAGGAGTAATTCACCCCTCCACTTT.

The chain joins TRBV24-1 to TRBJ1-1; no clear D gene. Germline values: CDR1 KGHDR, CDR2 SFDVKD. This CDR3 has 12 amino acids. Trimming stripped 5 bases from V and 5 bases from J, with 8 bases between. CDR3 loop: CATSGGGTEAFF. In DNA, the CDR3 is TGTGCCACCAGTGGAGGAGGGACTGAAGCTTTCTTT.

The table lists this clone with a count of one. The chain employs TRBV19 and TRBJ1-4; perhaps TRBD1 as D (5 bases). Germline V gene data show CDR1 as LNHDA and CDR2 as SQIVND (reference sequence). The CDR3 runs to 16 residues. V lost 4 bases, J lost 3 bases, and 15 bases lay in between. For the CDR3, the DNA is TGTGCCAGTAGTAAGCTCCAGGGTCCGCCTAATGAAAAACTGTTTTTT. Encoded protein: CASSKLQGPPNEKLFF.

The chain couples TRBV19 to TRBJ2-6; TRBD2 might be the D (5 bases). Germline loops: CDR1 LNHDA, CDR2 SQIVND (reference sequence). The germline V and J ends were trimmed by 4 bases and 1 base, with 14 bases remaining between them. This CDR3 contains 17 residues. The CDR3: CASSTLAMDSGANVLTF. The CDR3 bases are TGTGCCAGTAGTACTCTAGCAATGGATTCTGGGGCCAACGTCCTGACTTTC.

This clone was recorded once. This chain connects TRBV29-1 to TRBJ2-3; no definite D call. Per germline, CDR1 SQVTM and CDR2 ANQGSEA. The CDR3 runs 11 residues. V was cut by 2 bases and J by 6 bases, with 6 bases left in between. The CDR3 DNA reads as TGCAGCGTTGAATCCATGGATACGCAGTATTTT. Amino acid sequence: CSVESMDTQYF.

The chain employs TRBV19 and TRBJ2-1; perhaps TRBD2 as D (7 bases). Trimming took 0 bases from V and 6 from J, leaving 9 bases between them. The CDR3 sequence is 14 residues long. Germline CDR1 is LNHDA and CDR2 is SQIVND (reference sequence). The CDR3 region has the DNA TGTGCCAGTAGTATAGACGGGGGGCCCAATGAGCAGTTCTTC. Its translation: CASSIDGGPNEQFF.

The table lists this clone with a few counts. The rearrangement links TRBV15 to TRBJ2-1; TRBD2 matches at 7 bases. This CDR3 is 16 amino acids long. Germline trimming cut 6 bases from V and 6 bases from J; bases unmatched to any gene: 14. Germline CDR1 and CDR2: LNHNV and YYDKDF (reference sequence). The CDR3 nucleotides read TGTGCCACCAGGAAAAGGGAGGGGTTCTCTTCCAATGAGCAGTTCTTC. Encoded protein: CATRKREGFSSNEQFF.

The gene calls are TRBV3-1 (or the pseudogene TRBV3-2) and TRBJ2-1, with 9 nucleotides matching TRBD2. CDR1 is LGHDT, CDR2 YNNKEL, per germline (reference sequence). After removal of 1 base from V and 7 bases from J, the junction contained 8 bases not matched to a gene. The CDR3 covers 16 residues. CDR3 sequence: CASSQGGSGRWNEQFF. CDR3 bases: TGTGCCAGCAGCCAAGGGGGGAGCGGGAGGTGGAATGAGCAGTTCTTC.

The J gene is TRBJ1-3, the V gene TRBV4-1, with D perhaps TRBD1 (6 bases). The CDR3 has 16 amino acids. Germline loops: CDR1 MGHRA, CDR2 YSYEKL. The V end was cut by 2 bases, the J end by 0 bases, with 11 bases between. In DNA, the CDR3 is TGCGCCAGCAGCCAAACAGGGCTTAACTCTGGAAACACCATATATTTT. Its protein is CASSQTGLNSGNTIYF.

The chain carries TRBV15 and TRBJ2-5, with D tentatively TRBD2 (5 bases). This CDR3 spans 15 amino acids. Germline lookup yields CDR1 LNHNV and CDR2 YYDKDF (reference sequence). V shed 0 bases and J shed 1 base, with 9 bases lying between them. CDR3: CATSRDRGPQETQYF. CDR3 bases: TGTGCCACCAGCAGAGATAGAGGGCCCCAAGAGACCCAGTACTTC.

V usage is TRBV19 and J usage is TRBJ2-7; 10 bases agree with TRBD1. Germline CDR1 reads LNHDA; CDR2 reads SQIVND (reference sequence). After removal of 6 bases from V and 3 bases from J, the junction contained 8 bases not matched to a gene. The CDR3 spans 15 residues. CDR3 coding DNA: TGTGCCAGTAGCCTTGGACAGGGGGTGTTCTACGAGCAGTACTTC. Amino acids: CASSLGQGVFYEQYF. Supplemented by reference TRBV19 and TRBJ2-7, the full variable domain reads DGGITQSPKYLFRKEGQNVTLSCEQNLNHDAMYWYRQDPGQGLRLIYYSQIVNDFQKGDIAEGYSVSREKKESFPLTVTSAQKNPTAFYLCASSLGQGVFYEQYFGPGTRLTVT.

The chain is built from TRBV9 and TRBJ2-1, with D possibly matching TRBD2 (6 bases). Looked up from germline, CDR1 is SGDLS and CDR2 is YYNGEE. The CDR3 spans 15 residues. The germline V and J ends were trimmed by 4 bases and 8 bases, with 19 bases remaining between them. This chain's CDR3 is CASSPRLDLPDEQFF. As DNA, the CDR3 is TGTGCCAGCAGCCCCCGACTAGATTTGCCCGATGAGCAGTTCTTC.

V and J are TRBV18 and TRBJ1-3; 7 nucleotides match TRBD1. The length of the CDR3 is 16 residues. Trimming cost V 2 bases and J 3 bases; bases outside gene matches: 7. CDR1 is KGHSH and CDR2 is LQKENI in the germline V gene. The CDR3 DNA is TGTGCCAGCTCACCAATCAGGGGGAGTAGTGGAAACACCATATATTTT. Translating it yields CASSPIRGSSGNTIYF.

This chain connects TRBV18 to TRBJ2-1; 15 bases map to TRBD2. V was pared by 3 bases and J by 9 bases, with 0 bases of the junction left unmatched. CDR1 is KGHSH, CDR2 LQKENI, per germline. The CDR3 has 14 amino acids. The DNA of the CDR3 is TGTGCCAGCTCACCGGGACTAGCGGGGGGTGAGCAGTTCTTC. Encoded protein: CASSPGLAGGEQFF. The full variable domain, completed using reference TRBV18 and TRBJ2-1, is NAGVMQNPRHLVRRRGQEARLRCSPMKGHSHVYWYRQLPEEGLKFMVYLQKENIIDESGMPKERFSAEFPKEGPSILRIQQVVRGDSAAYFCASSPGLAGGEQFFGPGTRLTVL.

The CDR3 loop reads CASSPPGLNYEQYF. Here the CDR3 DNA reads TGTGCCAGCTCACCCCCGGGACTCAACTACGAGCAGTACTTC. The V call is TRBV18, the J call TRBJ2-7, with D possibly matching TRBD2 (6 bases). The CDR3 is made up of 14 amino acids. The V end lost 3 bases, the J end lost 3 bases, and 12 bases lay between the germline ends. CDR1 is KGHSH and CDR2 is LQKENI in the germline V gene.

The rearrangement joins TRBV27 to TRBJ2-1; TRBD2 agrees at 10 bases. This CDR3 contains 16 residues. V lost 6 bases to trimming and J lost 0 bases; unmatched junction nucleotides: 5. CDR1 is MNHEY, CDR2 SMNVEV, per germline (reference sequence). This chain's CDR3 is CASRLSGGGSYNEQFF. CDR3 DNA sequence: TGTGCCAGCAGGTTAAGCGGGGGGGGCTCCTACAATGAGCAGTTCTTC.

The rearrangement uses TRBV2 and TRBJ2-7; 7 bases match TRBD1. V trimming: 7 bases; J trimming: 2 bases; junction bases outside the gene matches: 8. The CDR3 is made up of 14 amino acids. CDR1 SNHLY and CDR2 FYNNEI come from the germline V gene. The CDR3 DNA follows: TGTGCCAGCATGGCCGGGACAGAGACCTACGAGCAGTACTTC. Its translation: CASMAGTETYEQYF.

The V and J genes are TRBV7-9 and TRBJ1-1, with D tentatively TRBD1 (5 bases). CDR1 is SEHNR and CDR2 is FQNEAQ in the germline V gene (reference sequence). V was clipped by 5 bases and J by 3 bases, with 13 bases between them. This CDR3 is built from 14 residues. The CDR3 reads CASSKDRGDTEAFF. The CDR3 coding sequence is TGTGCCAGCAGCAAAGACCGGGGGGACACTGAAGCTTTCTTT.

This chain uses TRBV7-9 with TRBJ1-3; 9 positions match TRBD1. The V segment lost 5 bases and the J segment 3 bases; nucleotides outside the gene matches: 2. Germline V gives CDR1 SEHNR, CDR2 FQNEAQ (reference sequence). CDR3 size: 14 residues. The CDR3, as DNA: TGTGCCAGCAGCGACAGGGGGGATGGAAACACCATATATTTT. This encodes CASSDRGDGNTIYF. Variable domain in full (rest from reference TRBV7-9 and TRBJ1-3): DTGVSQNPRHKITKRGQNVTFRCDPISEHNRLYWYRQTLGQGPEFLTYFQNEAQLEKSRLLSDRFSAERPKGSFSTLEIQRTEQGDSAMYLCASSDRGDGNTIYFGEGSWLTVV.

This clone was counted once. The chain combines TRBV28 with TRBJ1-2, with D tentatively TRBD1 (6 bases). The germline V gene encodes CDR1 MDHEN and CDR2 SYDVKM. With 5 bases removed from V and 2 bases from J, the gap between germline ends came to 12 bases. The CDR3 is made up of 14 amino acids. CDR3 nucleotides: TGTGCCAGCAGTGCGGACAGCCTAAACTATGGCTACACCTTC. The encoded protein is CASSADSLNYGYTF.

V is TRBV11-2 and J is TRBJ1-2; 8 bases agree with TRBD1. Germline V gene data show CDR1 as SGHAT and CDR2 as FQNNGV. The CDR3 has 18 residues. J gave up 0 bases and V 4 bases, and 13 bases lay outside the gene matches. In DNA form, the CDR3 reads TGTGCCAGCAGCTCACATACGACAGGGGCTTTCCCTAACTATGGCTACACCTTC. Its protein is CASSSHTTGAFPNYGYTF.

The rearrangement links TRBV15 to TRBJ1-2; 9 nucleotides line up with TRBD1. CDR3 length: 16 amino acids. The germline V gene encodes CDR1 LNHNV and CDR2 YYDKDF (reference sequence). V shed 1 base, J shed 6 bases, and the junction held 9 bases outside the gene matches. Here the CDR3 DNA reads TGTGCCACCAGCAGAGGTCCGGGACAGGGAATGGATGGCTACACCTTC. Its protein is CATSRGPGQGMDGYTF.